This T cell receptor beta chain was sequenced for a study of blood T cell repertoires in COVID-19. At the level of the study: Samples representing acute and convalescent COVID-19 were sourced from the United States, Italy and Spain.

Clones were read by immunoSEQ multiplex PCR, and TCRdb kept only the in-frame ones, dropping some. Of about 56,000 clones listed, over 75% are singletons. Trimming took off 2 bases at V and 8 bases at J, with 13 bases between the two ends. The CDR3 is made up of 15 amino acids. Germline-derived CDR1 and CDR2 are MNHNS and SASEGT. Sequenced sample: peripheral blood. V gene TRBV6-1 combines with J gene TRBJ2-6; possibly TRBD1 for D (6 bases). This receptor was obtained from a man over 45 with active COVID-19. CDR3 bases: TGTGCCAGCAGTGAATTCAGGGGTTCATCCAACGTCCTGACTTTC. Amino acid sequence: CASSEFRGSSNVLTF.